This TCR beta chain stems from a study of CXCR3-negative and CXCR3-positive naive CD8 T cells. Study results and caveats: Relative to memory CD8+ cells, whose diversity was much lower, both naive subsets had comparably high diversity. CXCR3-negative and CXCR3-positive naive cells shared comparable TRBV-TRBJ usage, but memory cells did not. From TRB CDR3 properties, TCR strength was inferred; surface CD5 did not differ between naive subsets.

Regarding this clonotype: Its antigen remains unidentified.

TRB cDNA was prepared as libraries by UMI-labeled 5' RACE. Each CDR3 protein gets one entry in TCRdb, which reprocessed the 5' RACE reads and gives no DNA. Recorded for this sample: about 90,000 distinct CDR3 sequences. This CDR3 has 13 amino acids. Germline values: CDR1 DFQATT, CDR2 SNEGSKA (reference sequence). Naive CD8+ T cells were CD45RO-CCR7+CD27+CD95-. The specimen was naive CXCR3- CD8+ T cells from blood. Subset meaning: CD45RO-CCR7+CD27+CD95- naive CD8+ T cells lacking CXCR3 (TNR3-). This TCR came from a human donor in good health. Some clones in this sample may be carry-over from other donors' samples. V gene TRBV20-1 combines with J gene TRBJ1-1. This CDR3 is CSAREAGNTEAFF.